This TCR beta chain was recovered during a study of T cell responses to AZD1222 COVID-19 vaccine. As for this clone: The target antigen is unknown.

Timing groups of about 4 and about 12 weeks for second doses were pooled. Trimming cost V 0 bases and J 5 bases; bases outside gene matches: 10. The CDR3 length is 17 residues. Germline V gene sequence: CDR1 MGHRA, CDR2 YSYEKL. Profiled with immunoSEQ multiplex PCR; TCRdb holds only in-frame clones, not every one. The sample records 150,000 to 200,000 clones, approximately 89% being singletons. General study results and limits: Seropositive at baseline were only a handful of AZD1222 recipients. Repertoire samples came only from after the peak T cell response.

The sample consisted of peripheral blood, taken 28 days after the second AZD1222 dose. The TCR comes from an adult who received the AZD1222 COVID-19 vaccine. The chain has TRBV4-1 and TRBJ2-5; 9 bases map to TRBD2. The CDR3 DNA sequence: TGCGCCAGCAGCCAAGATCGATCGGCGGGGGGGCGGGAGACCCAGTACTTC. Amino acid sequence: CASSQDRSAGGRETQYF.